A selection of T cell receptor beta chains follows, all from one sample in a study of CD8 T cells in Susac syndrome. TCRdb analysed the immunoSEQ multiplex PCR reads with MiXCR anew, one entry per CDR3 protein. Of about 69,000 distinct CDR3 sequences in the sample, approximately 95% were seen once. Source material: CD8+ T cells from PBMCs. The receptors were sampled from a human donor in good health. Both conserved end residues are part of each CDR3. Fields, in order: D gene, J gene, V gene, CDR3 protein, CDR3 DNA. A D gene is named only where the DNA matches it firmly.

>-|TRBJ1-6|TRBV7-9
CASSPGARGSSYNSPLHF
TGTGCCAGCAGTCCAGGGGCAAGGGGGAGCTCCTATAATTCACCCCTCCACTTT
>TRBD2|TRBJ2-3|TRBV6-5
CASSTGGRHRDTQYF
TGTGCCAGCAGTACAGGCGGGAGGCACAGGGATACGCAGTATTTT
>-|TRBJ2-7|TRBV5-6
CASSFSSAGYPYEQYF
TGTGCCAGCAGCTTCTCATCTGCAGGGTATCCCTACGAGCAGTACTTC
>TRBD1|TRBJ2-7|TRBV4-2
CASSQAGTGTYEQYF
TGTGCCAGCAGCCAAGCCGGGACAGGGACCTACGAGCAGTACTTC
>TRBD1|TRBJ2-7|TRBV27
CASSLGQGNHEQYF
TGTGCCAGCAGTTTGGGACAGGGGAACCACGAGCAGTACTTC
>TRBD1|TRBJ2-1|TRBV7-6
CASSRLQGVGEQFF
TGTGCCAGCAGCCGACTACAGGGGGTGGGTGAGCAGTTCTTC
>-|TRBJ2-7|TRBV29-1
CSVTLSEAYEQYF
TGCAGCGTCACCCTATCGGAGGCTTACGAGCAGTACTTC
>-|TRBJ2-2|TRBV7-9
CASSPPWRNTGELFF
TGTGCCAGCAGCCCCCCTTGGAGGAACACCGGGGAGCTGTTTTTT
>-|TRBJ2-7|TRBV28
CASRDAGREQYF
TGTGCCAGCAGGGACGCGGGGAGGGAGCAGTACTTC
>TRBD1|TRBJ1-2|TRBV12-3/TRBV12-4
CASSWDRGRGYTF
TGTGCCAGCAGCTGGGACAGGGGGCGCGGCTACACCTTC
>TRBD1|TRBJ2-5|TRBV7-9
CASSVGTGVYQETQYF
TGTGCCAGCAGCGTCGGGACAGGGGTCTACCAAGAGACCCAGTACTTC
>-|TRBJ1-1|TRBV27
CASSLSLGLNTEAFF
TGTGCCAGCAGTTTATCCCTCGGGCTGAACACTGAAGCTTTCTTT
>-|TRBJ2-2|TRBV29-1
CSVVGGRATGELFF
TGCAGCGTTGTGGGGGGCAGGGCAACCGGGGAGCTGTTTTTT
>-|TRBJ2-5|TRBV5-1
CASSFRVGGETQYF
TGCGCCAGCAGCTTTAGAGTTGGAGGGGAGACCCAGTACTTC
>-|TRBJ1-3|TRBV5-1
CASSLGDSAGNTIYF
TGCGCCAGCAGCTTGGGCGACAGTGCCGGAAACACCATATATTTT
>-|TRBJ1-1|TRBV7-6
CASNLGGSTEAFF
TGTGCCAGCAACCTCGGGGGCAGCACTGAAGCTTTCTTT
>-|TRBJ2-3|TRBV7-8
CASSFPRIGSTDTQYF
TGTGCCAGCAGCTTTCCGAGGATTGGGAGCACAGATACGCAGTATTTT
>-|TRBJ1-1|TRBV28
CASSLQLNTEAFF
TGTGCCAGCAGTTTACAGTTAAACACTGAAGCTTTCTTT
>TRBD2|TRBJ2-1|TRBV7-9
CASSPGLAGYNEQFF
TGTGCCAGCAGCCCCGGGCTAGCGGGTTACAATGAGCAGTTCTTC
>-|TRBJ2-1|TRBV4-1
CASSEGLNEQFF
TGCGCCAGCAGCGAAGGACTCAATGAGCAGTTCTTC
>TRBD1|TRBJ1-1|TRBV7-2
CASSSQPGQGYTEAFF
TGTGCCAGCAGCTCCCAACCGGGACAGGGGTACACTGAAGCTTTCTTT
>-|TRBJ2-2|TRBV4-3
CASSQDRSFRSGELFF
TGCGCCAGCAGCCAAGATCGATCCTTTCGCTCGGGGGAGCTGTTTTTT
>-|TRBJ1-2|TRBV5-6
CASSLFRAGGGYTF
TGTGCCAGCAGCTTGTTCAGGGCTGGAGGTGGCTACACCTTC